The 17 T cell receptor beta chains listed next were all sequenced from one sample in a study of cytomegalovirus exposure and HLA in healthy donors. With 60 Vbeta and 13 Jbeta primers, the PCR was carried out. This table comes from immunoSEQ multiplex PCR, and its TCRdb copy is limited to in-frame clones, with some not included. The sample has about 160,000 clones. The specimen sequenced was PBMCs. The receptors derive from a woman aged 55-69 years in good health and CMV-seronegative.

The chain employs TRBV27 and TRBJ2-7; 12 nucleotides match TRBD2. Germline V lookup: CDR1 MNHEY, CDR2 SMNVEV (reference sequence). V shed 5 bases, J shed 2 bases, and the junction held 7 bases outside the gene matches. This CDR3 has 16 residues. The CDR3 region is CASSRLAGEGTYEQYF. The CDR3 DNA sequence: TGTGCCAGCAGTAGACTAGCGGGAGAGGGGACCTACGAGCAGTACTTC.

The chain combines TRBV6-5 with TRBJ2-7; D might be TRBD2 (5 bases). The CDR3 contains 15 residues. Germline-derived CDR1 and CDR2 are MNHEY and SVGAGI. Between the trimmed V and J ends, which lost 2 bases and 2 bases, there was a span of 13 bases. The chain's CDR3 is CASSYDGRRPYEQYF. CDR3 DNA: TGTGCCAGCAGTTACGATGGGAGAAGGCCCTACGAGCAGTACTTC.

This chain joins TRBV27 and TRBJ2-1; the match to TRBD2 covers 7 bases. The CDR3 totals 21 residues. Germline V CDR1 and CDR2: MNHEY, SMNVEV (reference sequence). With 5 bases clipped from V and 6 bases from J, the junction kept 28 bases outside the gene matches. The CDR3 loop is CASSLDLPYREAHILPNEQFF. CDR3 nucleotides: TGTGCCAGCAGTCTCGATTTGCCCTACCGGGAGGCTCATATTTTGCCCAATGAGCAGTTCTTC.

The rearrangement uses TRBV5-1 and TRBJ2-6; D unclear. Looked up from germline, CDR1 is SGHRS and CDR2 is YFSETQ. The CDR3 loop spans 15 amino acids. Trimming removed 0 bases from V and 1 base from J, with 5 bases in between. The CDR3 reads CASSLGVSGANVLTF. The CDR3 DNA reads TGCGCCAGCAGCTTGGGAGTTTCTGGGGCCAACGTCCTGACTTTC.

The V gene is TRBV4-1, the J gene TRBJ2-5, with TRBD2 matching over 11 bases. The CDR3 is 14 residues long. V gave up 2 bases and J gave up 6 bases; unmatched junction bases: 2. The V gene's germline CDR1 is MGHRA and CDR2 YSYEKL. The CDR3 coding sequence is TGCGCCAGCAGCCAACTAGCGGGGGGAAAGACCCAGTACTTC. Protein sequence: CASSQLAGGKTQYF.

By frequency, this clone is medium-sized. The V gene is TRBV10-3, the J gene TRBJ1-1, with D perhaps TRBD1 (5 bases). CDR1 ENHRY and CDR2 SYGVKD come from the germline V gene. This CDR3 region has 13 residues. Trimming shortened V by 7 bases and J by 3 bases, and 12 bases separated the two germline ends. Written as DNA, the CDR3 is TGTGCCATCAACACCGACAGTTACACTGAAGCTTTCTTT. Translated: CAINTDSYTEAFF.

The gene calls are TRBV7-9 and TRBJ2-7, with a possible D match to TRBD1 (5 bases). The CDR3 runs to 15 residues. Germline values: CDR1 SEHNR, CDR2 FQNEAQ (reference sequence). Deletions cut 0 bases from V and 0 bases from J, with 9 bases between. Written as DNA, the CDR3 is TGTGCCAGCAGCTTAGCAGGGGCCAGCTCCTACGAGCAGTACTTC. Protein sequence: CASSLAGASSYEQYF.

The CDR3 protein is CASSYRDRGSNEKLFF. The CDR3, as DNA: TGTGCCAGCAGCTATAGGGACAGGGGCTCTAATGAAAAACTGTTTTTT. This chain connects TRBV5-6 to TRBJ1-4; 10 bases match TRBD1. After removal of 3 bases from V and 3 bases from J, the junction contained 5 bases not matched to a gene. Germline V gene sequence: CDR1 SGHDT, CDR2 YYEEEE. The CDR3 runs to 16 residues.

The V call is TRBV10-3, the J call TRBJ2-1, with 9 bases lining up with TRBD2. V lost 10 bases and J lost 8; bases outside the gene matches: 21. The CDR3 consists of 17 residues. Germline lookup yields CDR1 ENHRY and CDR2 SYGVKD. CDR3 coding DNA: TGTGCCACCTCGGGCAGGGGGTTGGGACTAGCCATCCATGAGCAGTTCTTC. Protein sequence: CATSGRGLGLAIHEQFF.

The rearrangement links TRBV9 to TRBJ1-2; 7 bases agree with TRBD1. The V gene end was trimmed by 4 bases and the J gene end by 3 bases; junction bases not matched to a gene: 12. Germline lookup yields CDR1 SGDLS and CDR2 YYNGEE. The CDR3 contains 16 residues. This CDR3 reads CASSLNGQVEDYGYTF. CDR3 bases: TGTGCCAGCAGCTTGAATGGACAGGTCGAGGACTATGGCTACACCTTC.

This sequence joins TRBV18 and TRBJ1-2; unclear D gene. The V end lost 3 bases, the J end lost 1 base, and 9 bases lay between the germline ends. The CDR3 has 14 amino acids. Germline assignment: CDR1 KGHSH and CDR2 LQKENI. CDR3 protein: CASSPNYNNYGYTF. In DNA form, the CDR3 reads TGTGCCAGCTCACCGAACTATAATAACTATGGCTACACCTTC.

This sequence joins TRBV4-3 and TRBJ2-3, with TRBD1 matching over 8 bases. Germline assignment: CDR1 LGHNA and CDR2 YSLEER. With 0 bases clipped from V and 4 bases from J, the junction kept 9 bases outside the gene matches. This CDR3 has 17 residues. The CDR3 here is CASSQDRRQGFPDTQYF. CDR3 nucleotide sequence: TGCGCCAGCAGCCAAGATCGAAGACAGGGGTTCCCAGATACGCAGTATTTT.

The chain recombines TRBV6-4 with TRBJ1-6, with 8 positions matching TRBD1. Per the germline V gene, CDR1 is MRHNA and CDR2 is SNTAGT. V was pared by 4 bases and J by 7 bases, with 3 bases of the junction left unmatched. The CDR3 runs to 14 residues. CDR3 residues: CASSVTGVNSPLHF. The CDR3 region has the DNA TGTGCCAGCAGTGTGACAGGGGTAAATTCACCCCTCCACTTT.

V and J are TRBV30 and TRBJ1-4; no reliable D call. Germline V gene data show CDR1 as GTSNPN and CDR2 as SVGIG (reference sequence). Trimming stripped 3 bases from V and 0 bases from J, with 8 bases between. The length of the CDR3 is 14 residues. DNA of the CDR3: TGTGCCTGGAGGAGAGTTACAACTAATGAAAAACTGTTTTTT. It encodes CAWRRVTTNEKLFF.

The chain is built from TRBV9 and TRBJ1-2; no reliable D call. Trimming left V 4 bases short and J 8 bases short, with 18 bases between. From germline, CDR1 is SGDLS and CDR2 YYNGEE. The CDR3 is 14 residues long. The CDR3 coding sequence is TGTGCCAGCAGCCCAGAAGACACAATACGGGGCTACACCTTC. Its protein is CASSPEDTIRGYTF.

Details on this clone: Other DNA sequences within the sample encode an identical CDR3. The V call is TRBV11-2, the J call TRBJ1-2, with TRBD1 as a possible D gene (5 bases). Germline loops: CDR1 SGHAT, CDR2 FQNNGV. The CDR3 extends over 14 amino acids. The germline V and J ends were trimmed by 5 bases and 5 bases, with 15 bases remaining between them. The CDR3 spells CASSLAGVGYGYTF. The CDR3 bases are TGTGCCAGCAGCCTGGCGGGGGTGGGGTATGGCTACACCTTC. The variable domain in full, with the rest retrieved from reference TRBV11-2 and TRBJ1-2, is EAGVAQSPRYKIIEKRQSVAFWCNPISGHATLYWYQQILGQGPKLLIQFQNNGVVDDSQLPKDRFSAERLKGVDSTLKIQPAKLEDSAVYLCASSLAGVGYGYTFGSGTRLTVV.

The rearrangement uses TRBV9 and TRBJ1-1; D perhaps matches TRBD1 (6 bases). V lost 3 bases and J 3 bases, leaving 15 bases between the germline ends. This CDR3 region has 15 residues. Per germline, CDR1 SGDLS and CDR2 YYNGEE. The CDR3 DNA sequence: TGTGCCAGCAGCGAAAGACAGGTTCCTCACACTGAAGCTTTCTTT. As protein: CASSERQVPHTEAFF. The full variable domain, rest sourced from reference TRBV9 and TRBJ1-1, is DSGVTQTPKHLITATGQRVTLRCSPRSGDLSVYWYQQSLDQGLQFLIQYYNGEERAKGNILERFSAQQFPDLHSELNLSSLELGDSALYFCASSERQVPHTEAFFGQGTRLTVV.